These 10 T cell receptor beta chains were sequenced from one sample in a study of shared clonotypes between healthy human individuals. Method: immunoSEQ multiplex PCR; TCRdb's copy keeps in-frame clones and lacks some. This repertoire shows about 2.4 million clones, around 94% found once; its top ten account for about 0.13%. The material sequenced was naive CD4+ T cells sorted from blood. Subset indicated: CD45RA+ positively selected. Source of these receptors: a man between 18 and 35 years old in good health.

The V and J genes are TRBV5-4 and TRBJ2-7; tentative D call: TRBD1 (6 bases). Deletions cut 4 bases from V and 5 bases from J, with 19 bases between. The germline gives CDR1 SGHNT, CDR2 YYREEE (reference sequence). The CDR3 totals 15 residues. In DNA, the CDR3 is TGTGCCAGCAGCCTTCTGGGCAAACAGGGCGACGAGCAGTACTTC. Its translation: CASSLLGKQGDEQYF.

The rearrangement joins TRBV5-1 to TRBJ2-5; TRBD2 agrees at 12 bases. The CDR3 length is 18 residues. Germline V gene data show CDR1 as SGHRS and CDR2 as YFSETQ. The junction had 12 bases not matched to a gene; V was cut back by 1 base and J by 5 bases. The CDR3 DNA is TGCGCCAGCAGCTTGACTTTCCTAGCGGGAGGGCCTTCGGAGACCCAGTACTTC. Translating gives CASSLTFLAGGPSETQYF.

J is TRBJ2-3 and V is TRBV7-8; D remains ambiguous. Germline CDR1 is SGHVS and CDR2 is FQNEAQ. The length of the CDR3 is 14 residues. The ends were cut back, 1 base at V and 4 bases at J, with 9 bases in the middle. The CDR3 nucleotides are TGTGCCAGCAGCTTAGGTGTGACGGCAGATACGCAGTATTTT. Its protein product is CASSLGVTADTQYF.

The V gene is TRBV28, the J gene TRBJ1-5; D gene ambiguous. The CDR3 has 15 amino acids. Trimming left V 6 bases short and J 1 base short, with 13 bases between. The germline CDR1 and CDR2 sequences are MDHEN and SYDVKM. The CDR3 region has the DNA TGTGCCAGCAGATCGGGTGGCAGGAGCAATCAGCCCCAGCATTTT. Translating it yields CASRSGGRSNQPQHF. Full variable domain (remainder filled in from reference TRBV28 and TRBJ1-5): DVKVTQSSRYLVKRTGEKVFLECVQDMDHENMFWYRQDPGLGLRLIYFSYDVKMKEKGDIPEGYSVSREKKERFSLILESASTNQTSMYLCASRSGGRSNQPQHFGDGTRLSIL.

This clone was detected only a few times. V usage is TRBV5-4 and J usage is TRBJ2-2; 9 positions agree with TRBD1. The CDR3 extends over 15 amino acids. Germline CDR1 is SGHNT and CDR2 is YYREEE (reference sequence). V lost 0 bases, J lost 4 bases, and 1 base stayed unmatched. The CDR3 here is CASSLGDRVTGELFF. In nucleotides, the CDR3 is TGTGCCAGCAGCTTGGGGGACAGGGTCACCGGGGAGCTGTTTTTT.

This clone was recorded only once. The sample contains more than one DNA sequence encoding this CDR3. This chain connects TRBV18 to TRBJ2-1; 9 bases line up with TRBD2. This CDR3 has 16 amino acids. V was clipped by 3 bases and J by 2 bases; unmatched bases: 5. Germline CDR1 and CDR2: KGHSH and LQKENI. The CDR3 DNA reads TGTGCCAGCTCACCGGGACTAGCAGGAACCTACAATGAGCAGTTCTTC. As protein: CASSPGLAGTYNEQFF.

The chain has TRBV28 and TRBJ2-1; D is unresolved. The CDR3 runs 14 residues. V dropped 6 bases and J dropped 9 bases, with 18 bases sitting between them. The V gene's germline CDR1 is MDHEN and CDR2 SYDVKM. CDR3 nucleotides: TGTGCCAGCAGGAGTGGGCCATCCACGGGTGAGCAGTTCTTC. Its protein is CASRSGPSTGEQFF. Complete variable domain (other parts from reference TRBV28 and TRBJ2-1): DVKVTQSSRYLVKRTGEKVFLECVQDMDHENMFWYRQDPGLGLRLIYFSYDVKMKEKGDIPEGYSVSREKKERFSLILESASTNQTSMYLCASRSGPSTGEQFFGPGTRLTVL.

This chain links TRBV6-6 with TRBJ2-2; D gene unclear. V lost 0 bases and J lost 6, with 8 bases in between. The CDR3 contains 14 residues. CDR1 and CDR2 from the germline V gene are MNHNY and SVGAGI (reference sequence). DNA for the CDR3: TGTGCCAGCAGTTACTCTACTCCTCCCGGGGAGCTGTTTTTT. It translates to CASSYSTPPGELFF.

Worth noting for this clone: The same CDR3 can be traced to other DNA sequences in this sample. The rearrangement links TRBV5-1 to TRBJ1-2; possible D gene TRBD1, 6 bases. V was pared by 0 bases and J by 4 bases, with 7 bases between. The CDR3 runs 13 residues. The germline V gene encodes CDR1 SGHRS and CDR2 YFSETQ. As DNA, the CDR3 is TGCGCCAGCAGCTTGGAGACAGGCTATGGCTACACCTTC. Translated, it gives CASSLETGYGYTF.

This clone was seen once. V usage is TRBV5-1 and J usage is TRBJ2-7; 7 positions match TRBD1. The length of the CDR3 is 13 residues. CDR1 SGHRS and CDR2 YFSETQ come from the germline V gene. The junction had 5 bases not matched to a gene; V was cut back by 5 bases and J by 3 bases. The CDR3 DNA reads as TGCGCCAGCAGTTACACAGGGGACTACGAGCAGTACTTC. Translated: CASSYTGDYEQYF. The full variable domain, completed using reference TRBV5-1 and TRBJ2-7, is KAGVTQTPRYLIKTRGQQVTLSCSPISGHRSVSWYQQTPGQGLQFLFEYFSETQRNKGNFPGRFSGRQFSNSRSEMNVSTLELGDSALYLCASSYTGDYEQYFGPGTRLTVT.